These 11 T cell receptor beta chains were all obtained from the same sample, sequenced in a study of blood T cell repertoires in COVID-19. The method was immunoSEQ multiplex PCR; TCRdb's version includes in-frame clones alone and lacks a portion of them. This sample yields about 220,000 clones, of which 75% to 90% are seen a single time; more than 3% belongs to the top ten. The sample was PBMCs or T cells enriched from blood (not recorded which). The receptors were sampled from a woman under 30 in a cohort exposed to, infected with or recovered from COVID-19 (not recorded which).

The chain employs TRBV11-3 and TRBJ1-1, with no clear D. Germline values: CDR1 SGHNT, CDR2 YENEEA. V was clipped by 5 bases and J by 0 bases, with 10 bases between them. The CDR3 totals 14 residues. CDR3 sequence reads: CASSTGYMNTEAFF. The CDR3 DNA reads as TGTGCCAGCAGCACCGGGTACATGAACACTGAAGCTTTCTTT.

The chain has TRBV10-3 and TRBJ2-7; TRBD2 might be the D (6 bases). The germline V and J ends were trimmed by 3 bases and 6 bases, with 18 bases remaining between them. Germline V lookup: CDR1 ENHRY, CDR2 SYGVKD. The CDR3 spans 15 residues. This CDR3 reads CAISDERAGPGEQYF. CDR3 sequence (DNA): TGTGCCATCAGTGACGAGCGGGCCGGACCTGGCGAGCAGTACTTC.

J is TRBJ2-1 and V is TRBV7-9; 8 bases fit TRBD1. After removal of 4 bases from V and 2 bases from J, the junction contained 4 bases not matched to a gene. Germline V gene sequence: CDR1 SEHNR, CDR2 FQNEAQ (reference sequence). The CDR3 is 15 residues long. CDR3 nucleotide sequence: TGTGCCAGCAGCTCAGGACAGGGACCCTACAATGAGCAGTTCTTC. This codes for CASSSGQGPYNEQFF.

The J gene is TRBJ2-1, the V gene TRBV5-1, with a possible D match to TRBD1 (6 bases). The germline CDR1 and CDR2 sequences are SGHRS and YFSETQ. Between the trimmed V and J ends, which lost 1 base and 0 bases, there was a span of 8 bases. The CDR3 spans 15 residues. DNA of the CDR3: TGCGCCAGCAGCTTGCAGGGGAGCTCCTACAATGAGCAGTTCTTC. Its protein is CASSLQGSSYNEQFF. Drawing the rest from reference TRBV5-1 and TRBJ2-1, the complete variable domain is KAGVTQTPRYLIKTRGQQVTLSCSPISGHRSVSWYQQTPGQGLQFLFEYFSETQRNKGNFPGRFSGRQFSNSRSEMNVSTLELGDSALYLCASSLQGSSYNEQFFGPGTRLTVL.

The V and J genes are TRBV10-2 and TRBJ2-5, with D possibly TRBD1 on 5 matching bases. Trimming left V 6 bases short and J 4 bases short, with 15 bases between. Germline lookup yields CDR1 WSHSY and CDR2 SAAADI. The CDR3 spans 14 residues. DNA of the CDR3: TGCGCCAGCAGGGGGTCAGGGTCCGGAGAGACCCAGTACTTC. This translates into CASRGSGSGETQYF.

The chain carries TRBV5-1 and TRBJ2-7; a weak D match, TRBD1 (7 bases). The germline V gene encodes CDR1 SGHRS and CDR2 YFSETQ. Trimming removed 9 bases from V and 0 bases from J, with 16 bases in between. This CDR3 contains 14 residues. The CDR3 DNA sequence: TGCGCCACAACTAGGGGGGACAGCTCCTACGAGCAGTACTTC. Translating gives CATTRGDSSYEQYF.

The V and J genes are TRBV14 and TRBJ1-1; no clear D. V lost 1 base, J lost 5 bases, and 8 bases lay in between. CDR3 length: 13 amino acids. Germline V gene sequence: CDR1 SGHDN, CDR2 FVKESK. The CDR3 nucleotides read TGTGCCAGCAGCCAAGCCGGGGTGACTGAAGCTTTCTTT. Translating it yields CASSQAGVTEAFF.

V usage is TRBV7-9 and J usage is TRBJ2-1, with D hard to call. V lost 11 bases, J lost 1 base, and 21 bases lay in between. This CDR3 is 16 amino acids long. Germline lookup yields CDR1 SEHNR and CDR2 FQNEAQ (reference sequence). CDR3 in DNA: TGTGCCGGCACCGCCGACAATACCTTTTCCTACAATGAGCAGTTCTTC. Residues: CAGTADNTFSYNEQFF.

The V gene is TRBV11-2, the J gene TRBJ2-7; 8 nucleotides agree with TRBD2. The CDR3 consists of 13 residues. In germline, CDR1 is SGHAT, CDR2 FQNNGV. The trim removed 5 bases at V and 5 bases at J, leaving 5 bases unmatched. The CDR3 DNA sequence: TGTGCCAGCAGCCGGGGGGGTTGGGACGAGCAGTACTTC. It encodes CASSRGGWDEQYF.

This CDR3 reads CASSSRGGPYEQYF. The CDR3 DNA follows: TGTGCCAGCAGTTCGCGGGGGGGCCCCTACGAGCAGTACTTC. The chain combines TRBV7-8 with TRBJ2-7, with 9 nucleotides matching TRBD2. V lost 6 bases, J lost 2 bases, and 5 bases stayed unmatched. This CDR3 region has 14 residues. Per the germline V gene, CDR1 is SGHVS and CDR2 is FQNEAQ.

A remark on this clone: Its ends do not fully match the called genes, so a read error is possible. CDR3 in DNA: TGTGCCAGCTCAACACCCGGGACTAGCGGCTCCTACGAGCAGTACTTC. Translation gives CASSTPGTSGSYEQYF. The rearrangement uses TRBV18 and TRBJ2-7, with 11 bases matching TRBD2. The CDR3 consists of 16 residues. Germline V CDR1 and CDR2: KGHSH, LQKENI.